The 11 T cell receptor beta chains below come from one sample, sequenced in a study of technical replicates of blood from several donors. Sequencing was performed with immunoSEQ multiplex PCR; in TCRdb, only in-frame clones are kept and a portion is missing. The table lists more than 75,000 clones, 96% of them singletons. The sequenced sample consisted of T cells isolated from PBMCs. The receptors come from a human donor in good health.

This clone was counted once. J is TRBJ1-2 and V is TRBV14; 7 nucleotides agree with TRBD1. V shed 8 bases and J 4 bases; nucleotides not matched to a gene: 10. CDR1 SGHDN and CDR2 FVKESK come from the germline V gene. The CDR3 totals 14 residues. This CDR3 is CASGRQGLPYGYTF. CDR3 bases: TGTGCCAGCGGCAGACAGGGCCTCCCCTATGGCTACACCTTC.

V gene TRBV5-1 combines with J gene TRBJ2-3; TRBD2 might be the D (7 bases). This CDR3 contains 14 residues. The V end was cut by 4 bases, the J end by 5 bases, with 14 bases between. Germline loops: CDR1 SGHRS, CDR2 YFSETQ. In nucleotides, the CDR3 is TGCGCCAGCAGCCTCGGGGGGCTTGGAGATACGCAGTATTTT. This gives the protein CASSLGGLGDTQYF. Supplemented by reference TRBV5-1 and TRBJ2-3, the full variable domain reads KAGVTQTPRYLIKTRGQQVTLSCSPISGHRSVSWYQQTPGQGLQFLFEYFSETQRNKGNFPGRFSGRQFSNSRSEMNVSTLELGDSALYLCASSLGGLGDTQYFGPGTRLTVL.

This chain's CDR3 is CASSVGVSGSGGETQYF. DNA of the CDR3: TGTGCCAGCAGCGTAGGGGTTAGCGGGAGCGGGGGGGAGACCCAGTACTTC. The rearrangement links TRBV9 to TRBJ2-5; 9 bases map to TRBD2. The CDR3 runs to 17 residues. V lost 0 bases, J lost 5 bases, and 11 bases stayed unmatched. Germline assignment: CDR1 SGDLS and CDR2 YYNGEE.

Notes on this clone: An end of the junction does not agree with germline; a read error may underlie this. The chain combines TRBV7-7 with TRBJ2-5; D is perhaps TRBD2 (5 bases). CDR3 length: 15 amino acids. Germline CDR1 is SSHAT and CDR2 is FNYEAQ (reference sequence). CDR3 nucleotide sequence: TGTGCTAGCAGCTTAGTACAAGCGGCCCAAGAGACCCAGTACTTC. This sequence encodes CASSLVQAAQETQYF.

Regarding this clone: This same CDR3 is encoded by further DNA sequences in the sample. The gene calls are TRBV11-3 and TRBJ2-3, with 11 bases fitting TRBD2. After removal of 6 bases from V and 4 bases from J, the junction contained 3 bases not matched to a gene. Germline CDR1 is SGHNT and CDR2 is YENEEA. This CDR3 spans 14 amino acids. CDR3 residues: CASSLLAGADTQYF. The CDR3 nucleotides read TGTGCCAGCAGTCTACTAGCGGGGGCAGATACGCAGTATTTT.

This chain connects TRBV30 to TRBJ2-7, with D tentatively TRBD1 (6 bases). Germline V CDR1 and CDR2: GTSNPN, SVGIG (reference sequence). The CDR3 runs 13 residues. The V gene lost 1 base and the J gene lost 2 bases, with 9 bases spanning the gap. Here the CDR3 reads CAWSGTDPYEQYF. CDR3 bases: TGTGCCTGGAGTGGGACAGACCCCTACGAGCAGTACTTC.

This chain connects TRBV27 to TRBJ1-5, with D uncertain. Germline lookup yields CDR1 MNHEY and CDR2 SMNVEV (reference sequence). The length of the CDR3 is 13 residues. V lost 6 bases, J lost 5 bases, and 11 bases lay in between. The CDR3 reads CASSQVLHQPQHF. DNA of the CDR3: TGTGCCAGCAGCCAGGTCCTCCATCAGCCCCAGCATTTT.

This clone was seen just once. The CDR3 sequence: CARRQGARGYTF. Here the CDR3 DNA reads TGTGCCAGGAGACAGGGGGCACGGGGCTACACCTTC. The J gene is TRBJ1-2, the V gene TRBV5-8; 10 positions match TRBD1. V dropped 8 bases and J dropped 8; count of bases not matched to a gene: 6. This CDR3 has 12 residues. Germline V gene data show CDR1 as SGHTS and CDR2 as YDEGEE. The full variable domain, in which reference TRBV5-8 and TRBJ1-2 provide the parts outside the CDR3, is EAGVTQSPTHLIKTRGQQATLRCSPISGHTSVYWYQQALGLGLQFLLWYDEGEERNRGNFPPRFSGRQFPNYSSELNVNALELEDSALYLCARRQGARGYTFGSGTRLTVV.

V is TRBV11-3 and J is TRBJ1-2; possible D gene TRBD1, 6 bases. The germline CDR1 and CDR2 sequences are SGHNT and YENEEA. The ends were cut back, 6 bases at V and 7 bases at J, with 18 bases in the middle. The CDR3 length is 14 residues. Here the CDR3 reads CASSYTQGIVGYTF. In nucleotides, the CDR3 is TGTGCCAGCAGTTACACTCAGGGGATAGTTGGCTACACCTTC.

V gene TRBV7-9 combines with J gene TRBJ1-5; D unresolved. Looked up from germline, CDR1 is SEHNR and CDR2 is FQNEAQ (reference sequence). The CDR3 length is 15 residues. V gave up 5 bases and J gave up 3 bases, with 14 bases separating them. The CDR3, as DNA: TGTGCCAGCAGCCCCCCGGAGGAGGTCAATCAGCCCCAGCATTTT. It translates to CASSPPEEVNQPQHF. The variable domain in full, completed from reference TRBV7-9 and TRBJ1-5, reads DTGVSQNPRHKITKRGQNVTFRCDPISEHNRLYWYRQTLGQGPEFLTYFQNEAQLEKSRLLSDRFSAERPKGSFSTLEIQRTEQGDSAMYLCASSPPEEVNQPQHFGDGTRLSIL.

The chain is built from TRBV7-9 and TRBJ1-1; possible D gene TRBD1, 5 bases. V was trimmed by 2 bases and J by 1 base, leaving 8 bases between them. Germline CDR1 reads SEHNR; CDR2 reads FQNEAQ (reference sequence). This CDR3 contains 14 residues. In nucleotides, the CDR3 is TGTGCCAGCAGCTTAAGAACAGGGAACACTGAAGCTTTCTTT. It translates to CASSLRTGNTEAFF.